This T cell receptor (beta chain) derives from a study of blood T cell repertoires in COVID-19. As for the study in general: Samples taken during acute and convalescent COVID-19 were collected in the United States, Italy and Spain. From T cells, B-cell-depleted T cells, or PBMCs came the material, which was cDNA or gDNA.

Source study methods: Estimation of nucleated cell counts was performed using reference gene primer amplification. The table came from immunoSEQ multiplex PCR; TCRdb's copy has only in-frame clones and leaves some out. The DNA gave D and trimming, while V, J and clone size come from that table. The sample contains more than 150,000 clones, about 88% of which appear only once. Germline V lookup: CDR1 SGHRS, CDR2 YFSETQ. V lost 4 bases and J lost 6; bases outside the gene matches: 5. The length of the CDR3 is 14 residues. Sequencing was carried out using peripheral blood. The origin of this receptor is a man aged 35 to 55 with active or convalescent COVID-19. The chain recombines TRBV5-1 with TRBJ1-4; 8 nucleotides agree with TRBD1. CDR3 sequence: CASSRDRWDEKLFF. The CDR3 DNA follows: TGCGCCAGCAGCAGGGACAGGTGGGATGAAAAACTGTTTTTT. The complete variable domain, with remaining parts taken from reference TRBV5-1 and TRBJ1-4, reads KAGVTQTPRYLIKTRGQQVTLSCSPISGHRSVSWYQQTPGQGLQFLFEYFSETQRNKGNFPGRFSGRQFSNSRSEMNVSTLELGDSALYLCASSRDRWDEKLFFGSGTQLSVL.